The clone carrying this T cell receptor (beta chain) was observed many times. Researchers amplified the TCR beta CDR3 regions from RNA transcripts. Researchers ran a first-round RT-PCR on the TCR CDR3 using the HTBI primer set. From the multiplex PCR reads, TCRdb called clonotypes with MiXCR, one entry per CDR3 protein. The sample lists 300,000 to 400,000 distinct CDR3 sequences, about 20% occurring once. The V end lost 3 bases, the J end lost 0 bases, and 11 bases lay between the germline ends. The CDR3 is made up of 15 amino acids. Germline V gene data show CDR1 as LNHDA and CDR2 as SQIVND (reference sequence). This record belongs to a study of T cells in Graves' hyperthyroidism and ophthalmopathy.

This sequence originates from a woman between 50 and 59 years old with Graves' hyperthyroidism. The sequenced material came from blood. The chain has TRBV19 and TRBJ1-1; a weak D match, TRBD1 (5 bases). The CDR3 sequence: CASSIGHYMNTEAFF. The CDR3 nucleotides are TGTGCCAGTAGTATCGGACACTACATGAACACTGAAGCTTTCTTT. The variable domain in full, completed from reference TRBV19 and TRBJ1-1, reads DGGITQSPKYLFRKEGQNVTLSCEQNLNHDAMYWYRQDPGQGLRLIYYSQIVNDFQKGDIAEGYSVSREKKESFPLTVTSAQKNPTAFYLCASSIGHYMNTEAFFGQGTRLTVV.